This TCR beta chain was profiled in a study of CD4 and CD8 cells across lung adenocarcinoma regions. CDR3 length equals 16 residues. With 5 bases clipped from V and 4 bases from J, the junction kept 11 bases outside the gene matches. Germline CDR1 and CDR2: MNHEY and SMNVEV (reference sequence). Samples came from patients with localized non-small cell lung adenocarcinoma. TCRdb fed the PCR reads into MiXCR, producing one record per CDR3 protein. The sample holds more than 9,000 distinct CDR3 sequences; under 55% are singletons and the top ten take over 20%. The clonotype originates from a female donor with lung adenocarcinoma. The CD4 and CD8 labels of this study may be unreliable. The chain employs TRBV27 and TRBJ2-5; the match to TRBD2 covers 9 bases. Sequenced input: CD8+ T cells from the margin of a lung tumor. CDR3 protein: CASSPQPLAGRETQYF. The CDR3 bases are TGTGCCAGCAGTCCCCAGCCTCTAGCGGGAAGAGAGACCCAGTACTTC.